The clone carrying this TCR beta chain occurred a few times. This specimen comes from a study of blood T cell repertoires in COVID-19. As for the study in general: T cells, B-cell-depleted T cells, or PBMCs provided the cDNA or gDNA that served as material.

Original methodology: Counts of nucleated cells, estimated from reference gene primer amplification, were obtained. Generated by immunoSEQ multiplex PCR, the TCRdb table keeps only in-frame clones and is missing some. V, J and clone size derive from that table, while D and trimming were established from the DNA sequence. The sample contains 150,000 or so clones, about 89% of which appear only once. V lost 4 bases, J lost 3 bases, and 2 bases stayed unmatched. This CDR3 comprises 13 residues. CDR1 SQVTM and CDR2 ANQGSEA come from the germline V gene. The sequence came from a man older than 75 with acute or convalescent COVID-19. Sequencing input: peripheral blood. V and J are TRBV29-1 and TRBJ2-7; 11 nucleotides line up with TRBD2. CDR3 amino acids: CSVGTSGFYEQYF. CDR3 sequence (DNA): TGCAGCGTTGGGACTAGCGGGTTCTACGAGCAGTACTTC.